This T cell receptor (beta chain) was retrieved from a study of blood T cell repertoires in COVID-19. Per germline, CDR1 LGHNT and CDR2 FRNRAP. V gave up 5 bases and J gave up 3 bases, with 10 bases separating them. This CDR3 has 13 amino acids. Here immunoSEQ multiplex PCR was the method, and the copy in TCRdb shows in-frame clones only, minus some. The sample lists roughly 60,000 clones; approximately 88% were seen once. The receptor was derived from a man aged 25-45 years with COVID-19, enrolled during active disease. Sequences were obtained from peripheral blood. The chain links TRBV12-5 to TRBJ1-1; a weak D match, TRBD1 (5 bases). The chain's CDR3 is CASGLREDTEAFF. DNA of the CDR3: TGTGCTAGTGGTCTCAGGGAGGACACTGAAGCTTTCTTT.